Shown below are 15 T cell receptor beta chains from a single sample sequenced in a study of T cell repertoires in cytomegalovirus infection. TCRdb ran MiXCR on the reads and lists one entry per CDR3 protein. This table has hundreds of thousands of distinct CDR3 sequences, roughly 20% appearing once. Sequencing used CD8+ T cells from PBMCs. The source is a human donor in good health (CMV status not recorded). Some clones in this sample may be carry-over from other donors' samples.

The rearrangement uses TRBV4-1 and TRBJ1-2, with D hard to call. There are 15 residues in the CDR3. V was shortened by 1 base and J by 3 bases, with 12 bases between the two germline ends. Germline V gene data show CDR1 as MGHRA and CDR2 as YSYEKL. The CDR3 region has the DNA TGCGCCAGCAGCCAAGCGTCGGACGGCTACTATGGCTACACCTTC. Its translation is CASSQASDGYYGYTF.

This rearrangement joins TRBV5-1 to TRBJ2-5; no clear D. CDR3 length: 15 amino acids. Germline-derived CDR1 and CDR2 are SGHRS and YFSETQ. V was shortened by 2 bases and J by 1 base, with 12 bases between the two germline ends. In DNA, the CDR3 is TGCGCCAGCAGCTTTTTAGGGTCAGCCCAAGAGACCCAGTACTTC. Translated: CASSFLGSAQETQYF.

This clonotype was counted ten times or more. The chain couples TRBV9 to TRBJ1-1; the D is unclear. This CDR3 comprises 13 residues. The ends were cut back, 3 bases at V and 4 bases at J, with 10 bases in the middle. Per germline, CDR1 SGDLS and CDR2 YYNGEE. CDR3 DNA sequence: TGTGCCAGCAGCGCCGGGATCAGCACTGAAGCTTTCTTT. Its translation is CASSAGISTEAFF.

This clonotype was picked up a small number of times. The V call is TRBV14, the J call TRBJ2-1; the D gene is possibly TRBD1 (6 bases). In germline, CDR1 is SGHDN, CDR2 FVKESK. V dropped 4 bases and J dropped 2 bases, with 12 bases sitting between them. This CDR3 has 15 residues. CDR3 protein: CASSPDSGTYNEQFF. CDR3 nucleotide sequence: TGTGCCAGCAGCCCGGACAGTGGTACCTACAATGAGCAGTTCTTC.

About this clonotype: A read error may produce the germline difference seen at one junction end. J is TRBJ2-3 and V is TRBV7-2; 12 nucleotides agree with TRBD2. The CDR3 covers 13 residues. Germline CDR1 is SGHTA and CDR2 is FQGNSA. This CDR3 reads CASSPRLAGDSFF. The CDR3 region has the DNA TGTGCCAGCAGCCCTCGACTAGCGGGGGATTCCTTCTTT.

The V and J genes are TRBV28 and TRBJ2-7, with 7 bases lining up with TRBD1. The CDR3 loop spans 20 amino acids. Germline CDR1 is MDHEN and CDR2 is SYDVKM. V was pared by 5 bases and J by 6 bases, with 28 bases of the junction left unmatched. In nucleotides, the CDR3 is TGTGCCAGCAGTAACCGAGGCAACAGGGGTATACGACTTTTTGACCTCGAGCAGTACTTC. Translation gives CASSNRGNRGIRLFDLEQYF.

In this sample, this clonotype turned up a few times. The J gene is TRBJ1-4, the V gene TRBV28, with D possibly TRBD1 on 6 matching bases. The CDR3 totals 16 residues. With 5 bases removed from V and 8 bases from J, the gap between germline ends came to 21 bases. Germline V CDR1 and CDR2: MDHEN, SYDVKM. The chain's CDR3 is CASSASTGTLGEKLFF. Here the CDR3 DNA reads TGTGCCAGCAGTGCCTCAACAGGGACCCTTGGAGAAAAACTGTTTTTT.

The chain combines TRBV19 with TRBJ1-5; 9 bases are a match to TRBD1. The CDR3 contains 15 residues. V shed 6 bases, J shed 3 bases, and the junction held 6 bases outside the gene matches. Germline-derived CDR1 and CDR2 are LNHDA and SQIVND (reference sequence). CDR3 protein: CASSLGQGINQPQHF. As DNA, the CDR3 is TGTGCCAGTAGCCTCGGACAGGGGATCAATCAGCCCCAGCATTTT.

CDR3 loop: CASSPGQGAAYEQYF. Here the CDR3 DNA reads TGTGCCAGCAGCCCCGGGCAGGGGGCCGCCTACGAGCAGTACTTC. The chain links TRBV27 to TRBJ2-7; TRBD1 matches at 8 bases. The J segment lost 2 bases and the V segment lost 6 bases, leaving 9 bases of the junction unmatched. In germline, CDR1 is MNHEY, CDR2 SMNVEV (reference sequence). The CDR3 sequence is 15 residues long.

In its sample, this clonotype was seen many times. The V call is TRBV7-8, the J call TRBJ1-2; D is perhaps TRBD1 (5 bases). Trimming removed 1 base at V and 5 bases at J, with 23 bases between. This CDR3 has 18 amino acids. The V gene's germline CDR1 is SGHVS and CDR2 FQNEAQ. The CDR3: CASSLEARGQLIRYGYTF. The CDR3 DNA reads TGTGCCAGCAGCTTAGAAGCTAGAGGACAACTTATAAGATATGGCTACACCTTC.

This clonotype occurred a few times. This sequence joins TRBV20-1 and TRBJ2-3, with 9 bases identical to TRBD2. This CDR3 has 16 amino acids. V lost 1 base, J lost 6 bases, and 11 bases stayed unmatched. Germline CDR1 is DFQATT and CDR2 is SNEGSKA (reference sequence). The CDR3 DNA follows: TGCAGTGCTAGAGTGGCTAGCGGGGCGGAGACCGATACGCAGTATTTT. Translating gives CSARVASGAETDTQYF.

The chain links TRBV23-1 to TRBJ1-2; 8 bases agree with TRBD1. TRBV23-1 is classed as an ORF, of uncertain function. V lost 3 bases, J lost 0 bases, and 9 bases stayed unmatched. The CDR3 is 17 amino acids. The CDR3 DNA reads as TGCGCCAGCAGTCATTCGGCAGGGGGCCCTACTAACTATGGCTACACCTTC. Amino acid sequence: CASSHSAGGPTNYGYTF.

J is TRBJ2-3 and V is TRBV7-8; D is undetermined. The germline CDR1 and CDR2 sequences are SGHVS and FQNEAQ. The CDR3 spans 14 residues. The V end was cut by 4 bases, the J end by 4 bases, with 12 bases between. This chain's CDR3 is CASSSTNTADTQYF. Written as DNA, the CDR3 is TGTGCCAGCAGCTCAACCAACACTGCAGATACGCAGTATTTT.

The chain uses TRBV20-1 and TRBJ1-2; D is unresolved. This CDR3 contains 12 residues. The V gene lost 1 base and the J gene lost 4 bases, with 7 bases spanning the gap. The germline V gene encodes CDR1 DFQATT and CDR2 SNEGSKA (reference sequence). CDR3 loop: CSARADFYGYTF. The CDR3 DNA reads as TGCAGTGCTAGAGCTGATTTCTATGGCTACACCTTC.

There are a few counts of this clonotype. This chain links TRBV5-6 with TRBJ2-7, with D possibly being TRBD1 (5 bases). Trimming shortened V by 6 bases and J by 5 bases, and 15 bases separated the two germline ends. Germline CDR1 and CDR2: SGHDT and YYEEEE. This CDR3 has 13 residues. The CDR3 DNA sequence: TGTGCCAGCAACCAAGGGGTGAAGGACGAGCAGTACTTC. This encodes CASNQGVKDEQYF.